The TCR beta chain under discussion was sequenced for a study of shared clonotypes between healthy human individuals. Study context: Each donor had three CD4 naive, three CD4 memory, two CD8 naive and one CD8 memory plate. The study, taken as a whole, reports: Around 5% of naive CD4 clonotypes were common to several donors.

Comment on this clone: Its matching antigen is unknown.

Execution of the assay was at deep level. Using immunoSEQ multiplex PCR, the repertoire was profiled, and TCRdb retains in-frame clones only, with some absent. The repertoire includes 1.5 million to 1.9 million clones, 95% to 99% of them detected once, and less than 0.55% sits in the top ten. The CDR3 is 15 residues long. In germline, CDR1 is SGDLS, CDR2 YYNGEE. The V gene lost 0 bases and the J gene lost 6 bases, with 13 bases spanning the gap. The V gene is TRBV9, the J gene TRBJ1-5; possibly TRBD1 for D (5 bases). Sample: naive CD4+ T cells sorted from blood. Documented subset: CD45RA+ positively selected. This sequence was found in a man under 40 in good health. In DNA, the CDR3 is TGTGCCAGCAGCGTAGCGGGCAGGGTGGGTCAGCCCCAGCATTTT. Translating it yields CASSVAGRVGQPQHF.